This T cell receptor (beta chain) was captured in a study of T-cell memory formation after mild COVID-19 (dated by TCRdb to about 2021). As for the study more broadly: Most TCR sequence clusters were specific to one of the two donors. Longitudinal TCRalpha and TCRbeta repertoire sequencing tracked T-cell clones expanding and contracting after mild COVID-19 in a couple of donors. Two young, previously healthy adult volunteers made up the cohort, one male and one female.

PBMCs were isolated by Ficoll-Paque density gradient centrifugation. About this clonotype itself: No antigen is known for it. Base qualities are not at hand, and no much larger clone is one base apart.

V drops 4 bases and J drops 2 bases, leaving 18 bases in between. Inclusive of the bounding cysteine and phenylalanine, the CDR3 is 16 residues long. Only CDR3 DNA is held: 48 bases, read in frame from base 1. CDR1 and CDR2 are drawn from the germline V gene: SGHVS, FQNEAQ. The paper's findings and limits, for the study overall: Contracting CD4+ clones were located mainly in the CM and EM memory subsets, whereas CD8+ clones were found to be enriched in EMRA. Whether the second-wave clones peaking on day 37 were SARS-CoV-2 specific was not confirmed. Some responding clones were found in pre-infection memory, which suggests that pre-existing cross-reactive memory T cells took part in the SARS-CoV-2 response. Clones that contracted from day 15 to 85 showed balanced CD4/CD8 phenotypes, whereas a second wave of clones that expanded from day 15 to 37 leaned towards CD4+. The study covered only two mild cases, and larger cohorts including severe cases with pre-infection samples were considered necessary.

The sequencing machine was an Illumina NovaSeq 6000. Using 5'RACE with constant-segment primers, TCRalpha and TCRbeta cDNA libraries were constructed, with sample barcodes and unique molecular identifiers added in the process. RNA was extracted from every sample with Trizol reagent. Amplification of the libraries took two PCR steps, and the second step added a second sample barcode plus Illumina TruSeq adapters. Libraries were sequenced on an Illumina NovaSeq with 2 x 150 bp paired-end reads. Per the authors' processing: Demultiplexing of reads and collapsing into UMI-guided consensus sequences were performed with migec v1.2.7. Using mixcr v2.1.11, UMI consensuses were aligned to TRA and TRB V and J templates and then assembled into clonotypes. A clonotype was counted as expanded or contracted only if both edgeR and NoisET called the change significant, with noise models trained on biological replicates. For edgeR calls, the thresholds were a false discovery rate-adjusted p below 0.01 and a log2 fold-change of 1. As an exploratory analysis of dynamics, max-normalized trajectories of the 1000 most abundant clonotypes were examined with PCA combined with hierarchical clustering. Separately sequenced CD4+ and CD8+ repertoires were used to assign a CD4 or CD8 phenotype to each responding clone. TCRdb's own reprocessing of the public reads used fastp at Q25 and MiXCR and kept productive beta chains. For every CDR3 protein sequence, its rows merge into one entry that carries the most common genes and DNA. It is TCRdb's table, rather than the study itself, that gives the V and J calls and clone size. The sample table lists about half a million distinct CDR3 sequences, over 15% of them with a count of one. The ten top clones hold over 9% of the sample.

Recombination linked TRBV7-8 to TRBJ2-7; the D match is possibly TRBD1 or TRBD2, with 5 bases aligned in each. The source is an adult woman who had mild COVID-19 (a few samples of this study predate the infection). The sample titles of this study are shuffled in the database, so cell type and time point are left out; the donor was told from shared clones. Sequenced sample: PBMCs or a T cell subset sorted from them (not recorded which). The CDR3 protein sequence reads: CASSSSGRDEAYEQYF. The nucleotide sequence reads TGTGCCAGCAGCTCGTCGGGCAGGGACGAAGCCTACGAGCAGTACTTC.